This T cell receptor beta chain originates from a study of shared clonotypes between healthy human individuals. The study, taken as a whole, reports: Represented diversity (both genetic and exposure-history) was limited by the small number of donors. What naive subsets generally showed was a larger estimated richness than memory subsets showed.

On this clone: Its antigen is unknown.

Germline CDR1 and CDR2: SGHTA and FQGTGA. V was clipped by 1 base and J by 6 bases, with 22 bases between them. This CDR3 has 17 amino acids. Terminally differentiated effector memory CD45RA+ cells were left out of the naive CD8 fraction, which was CD45RO-negative and positively selected for CCR7. Some clones are missing from TCRdb's copy, which holds only in-frame ones; the method was immunoSEQ multiplex PCR. The sample has around 2.1 million clones; about 92% are singletons. This TCR came from a young man in good health. Some clones in this sample may be carry-over from other donors' samples. V and J are TRBV7-3 and TRBJ2-7; perhaps TRBD2 as D (7 bases). The sample comprised naive CD8+ T cells from PBMCs. Written as DNA, the CDR3 is TGTGCCAGCAGCTTAATAGGGGGAGGGACCCCCTATGGCGAGCAGTACTTC. It is translated as CASSLIGGGTPYGEQYF.